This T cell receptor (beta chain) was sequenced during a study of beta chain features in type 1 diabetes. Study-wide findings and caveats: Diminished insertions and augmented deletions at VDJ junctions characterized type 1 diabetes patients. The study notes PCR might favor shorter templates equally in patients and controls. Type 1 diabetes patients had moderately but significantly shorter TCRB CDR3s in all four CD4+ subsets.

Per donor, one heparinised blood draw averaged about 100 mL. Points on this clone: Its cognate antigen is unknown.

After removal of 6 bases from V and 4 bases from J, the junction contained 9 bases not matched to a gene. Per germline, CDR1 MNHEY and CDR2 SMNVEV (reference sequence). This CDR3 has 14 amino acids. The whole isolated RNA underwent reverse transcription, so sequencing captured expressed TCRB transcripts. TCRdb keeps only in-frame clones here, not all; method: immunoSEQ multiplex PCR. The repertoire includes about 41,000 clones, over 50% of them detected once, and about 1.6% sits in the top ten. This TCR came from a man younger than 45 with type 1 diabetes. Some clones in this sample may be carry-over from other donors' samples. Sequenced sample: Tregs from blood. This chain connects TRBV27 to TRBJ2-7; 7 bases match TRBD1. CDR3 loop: CASRRSGQKYEQYF. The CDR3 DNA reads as TGTGCCAGCAGGCGATCGGGACAGAAATACGAGCAGTACTTC.